This TCR beta chain was recorded in a study of control samples from healthy donors and cancer patients (dated by TCRdb to the early 2020s). The germline V gene (reference sequence) yields SEHNR for CDR1 and FQNEAQ for CDR2. There are 13 amino acids in the CDR3, from cysteine to phenylalanine inclusive. The entry retains the CDR3 DNA only, 39 bases that are in frame from base 1. V was cut back by 2 bases and J by 1 base, leaving a gap of 5 bases between them. Library preparation used the immunoSEQ multiplex PCR assay. TCRdb obtained this table from immuneACCESS and retained in-frame rearrangements with V and J assigned. These tables miss some clones; where compared with another copy, unresolved V genes account for less than half of the shortfall, and the remainder is unexplained. The sample includes around 93,000 clones, with just under 95% observed a single time. Around 3% of the sample goes to the ten largest clones.

To note about this clone: This clone's antigen is unknown. Per-nucleotide qualities are absent, and no much larger clonotype sits a single base away.

Sequenced material: blood. The receptor comes from a human donor in good health. The donor label of this sample is uncertain. In this chain, TRBV7-9 is recombined with TRBJ1-1; no D gene call is confident. The DNA sequence is as follows: TGTGCCAGCAGCTTATTTCAGAACACTGAAGCTTTCTTT. The encoded protein is CASSLFQNTEAFF. The variable domain in full, with residues beyond the CDR3 obtained from the reference TRBV7-9 and TRBJ1-1 genes, is DTGVSQNPRHKITKRGQNVTFRCDPISEHNRLYWYRQTLGQGPEFLTYFQNEAQLEKSRLLSDRFSAERPKGSFSTLEIQRTEQGDSAMYLCASSLFQNTEAFFGQGTRLTVV.